Presented here are 25 T cell receptor beta chains from one specimen sequenced in a study of Graves' ophthalmopathy and Graves' hyperthyroidism. Beta-chain TCR CDR3 regions were amplified from RNA transcripts. The authors performed first-round RT-PCR with HTBI primers and then a second-round multiplex PCR. MiXCR was run by TCRdb on the multiplex PCR reads, yielding one entry per CDR3 protein. The repertoire consists of 200,000 to 250,000 distinct CDR3 sequences, with around 28% occurring once and the leading ten covering 9.1%. The sequenced sample consisted of peripheral blood. The source is a man between 50 and 59 years old with Graves' ophthalmopathy.

This clonotype was observed many times. The chain couples TRBV27 to TRBJ2-4; D is possibly TRBD2 (5 bases). V lost 5 bases to trimming and J lost 0 bases, with 20 bases between them. Germline-derived CDR1 and CDR2 are MNHEY and SMNVEV (reference sequence). This CDR3 contains 18 residues. Written as DNA, the CDR3 is TGTGCCAGCAGTAGTACAGTAGGACTCTTTCTAGCCAAAAACATTCAGTACTTC. The encoded protein is CASSSTVGLFLAKNIQYF.

The chain links TRBV6-5 to TRBJ1-1; D is uncertain. The CDR3 totals 15 residues. Germline V gives CDR1 MNHEY, CDR2 SVGAGI. Trimming removed 0 bases at V and 1 base at J, with 9 bases between. This chain's CDR3 is CASSYSDPENTEAFF. The CDR3 bases are TGTGCCAGCAGTTACTCTGACCCAGAGAACACTGAAGCTTTCTTT.

V gene TRBV12-3 or TRBV12-4 combines with J gene TRBJ2-7, with no clear D. There are 13 residues in the CDR3. V was cut by 4 bases and J by 2 bases, with 9 bases left in between. DNA for the CDR3: TGTGCCAGCAGTTCTCAGGTTACCTACGAGCAGTACTTC. Residues: CASSSQVTYEQYF.

There are many counts of this clonotype. The genes are TRBV4-3 and TRBJ2-7, with a possible D match to TRBD1 (7 bases). V gave up 4 bases and J gave up 2 bases, with 15 bases separating them. Germline V gene data show CDR1 as LGHNA and CDR2 as YSLEER. The CDR3 is made up of 15 amino acids. Here the CDR3 reads CASSPRGTGTYEQYF. The CDR3 DNA reads TGCGCCAGCAGCCCCAGGGGGACTGGGACCTACGAGCAGTACTTC.

Many counts were recorded for this clonotype. The rearrangement links TRBV7-9 to TRBJ1-6; possible D gene TRBD1, 5 bases. Between the trimmed V and J ends, which lost 8 bases and 6 bases, there was a span of 20 bases. The CDR3 length is 16 residues. Germline V gives CDR1 SEHNR, CDR2 FQNEAQ (reference sequence). The CDR3: CASRAGQLGVNSPLHF. The CDR3 DNA sequence: TGTGCCAGCCGTGCCGGGCAGCTGGGGGTTAATTCACCCCTCCACTTT. The variable domain in full, with the rest retrieved from reference TRBV7-9 and TRBJ1-6, is DTGVSQNPRHKITKRGQNVTFRCDPISEHNRLYWYRQTLGQGPEFLTYFQNEAQLEKSRLLSDRFSAERPKGSFSTLEIQRTEQGDSAMYLCASRAGQLGVNSPLHFGNGTRLTVT.

This clonotype occurred many times. The V gene is TRBV29-1, the J gene TRBJ2-2; TRBD1 aligns across 9 bases. The germline CDR1 and CDR2 sequences are SQVTM and ANQGSEA. The CDR3 runs 18 residues. J gave up 1 base and V 6 bases, and 15 bases lay outside the gene matches. The CDR3 sequence: CSVDINRQGGMNTGELFF. The CDR3 DNA sequence: TGCAGCGTGGACATAAACCGACAGGGGGGGATGAACACCGGGGAGCTGTTTTTT.

This clonotype was observed many times. The genes are TRBV29-1 and TRBJ2-7; 9 bases match TRBD1. CDR1 is SQVTM, CDR2 ANQGSEA, per germline. The CDR3 is 14 residues long. V lost 3 bases, J lost 6 bases, and 9 bases stayed unmatched. The chain's CDR3 is CSVDSRDRVSEQYF. CDR3 coding DNA: TGCAGCGTTGACAGCCGGGACAGGGTTTCCGAGCAGTACTTC.

V and J are TRBV6-1 and TRBJ1-1; D unclear. The CDR3 contains 13 residues. V was cut by 7 bases and J by 1 base, with 10 bases left in between. Germline values: CDR1 MNHNS, CDR2 SASEGT. The CDR3 is CASNKVSNTEAFF. In nucleotides, the CDR3 is TGTGCCAGCAACAAAGTGTCGAACACTGAAGCTTTCTTT.

At least ten counts were recorded for this clonotype. The J gene is TRBJ2-7, the V gene TRBV13; 14 bases align to TRBD2. Germline CDR1 PRHDT, CDR2 FYEKMQ (reference sequence). Trimming took 1 base from V and 5 from J; bases not matched to a gene: 13. The CDR3 totals 19 residues. CDR3 in DNA: TGTGCCAGCAGCTTAGTATGGACTAGCGGGAGGCGCCGGGAGAACGAGCAGTACTTC. It codes for CASSLVWTSGRRRENEQYF.

This clonotype was counted at least ten times. The chain links TRBV5-1 to TRBJ2-7; possible D gene TRBD2, 6 bases. CDR1 is SGHRS and CDR2 is YFSETQ in the germline V gene. V was clipped by 2 bases and J by 6 bases, with 15 bases between them. The CDR3 is 14 residues long. The CDR3 sequence: CASSLGGSLGEQYF. The CDR3 DNA is TGCGCCAGCAGCTTAGGAGGGTCCCTCGGCGAGCAGTACTTC.

There are many counts of this clonotype. This chain connects TRBV12-3 or TRBV12-4 to TRBJ1-5; D remains unclear. Trimming cost V 6 bases and J 9 bases, with 12 bases left between them. The CDR3 extends over 12 amino acids. The CDR3 protein is CASSRTLTPQHF. CDR3 in DNA: TGTGCCAGCAGCCGGACCCTGACGCCCCAGCATTTT.

The DNA for the CDR3 is TGTGCCAGCAAACCCCCCGACCCTGAGCGCGAGCAGTACTTC. Translated: CASKPPDPEREQYF. The V call is TRBV7-2, the J call TRBJ2-7; D remains unclear. CDR3 length: 14 residues. CDR1 is SGHTA and CDR2 is FQGNSA in the germline V gene. The V end was cut by 7 bases, the J end by 6 bases, with 19 bases between.

This clonotype was detected many times. The chain is built from TRBV6-5 and TRBJ2-5; TRBD2 agrees at 8 bases. The CDR3 has 16 amino acids. The V gene end was trimmed by 6 bases and the J gene end by 4 bases; junction bases not matched to a gene: 13. The germline V gene has CDR1 MNHEY and CDR2 SVGAGI. The CDR3 bases are TGTGCCAGCAGCCCCAGCGGAGCGGGAGCGGGAGAGACCCAGTACTTC. Translated, it gives CASSPSGAGAGETQYF.

The table lists this clonotype with many counts. The DNA for the CDR3 is TGTGCCAGCAGTGTGTACCCCACAGGCTACGAGCAGTACTTC. It codes for CASSVYPTGYEQYF. V is TRBV2 and J is TRBJ2-7; weak D call: TRBD1 (5 bases). Germline CDR1 is SNHLY and CDR2 is FYNNEI. V was shortened by 4 bases and J by 3 bases, with 13 bases between the two germline ends. CDR3 length equals 14 residues.

This clonotype was counted at least ten times. This chain uses TRBV7-2 with TRBJ2-5, with D maybe TRBD2 (7 bases). The ends were cut back, 7 bases at V and 4 bases at J, with 16 bases in the middle. The CDR3 covers 14 residues. Per the germline V gene, CDR1 is SGHTA and CDR2 is FQGNSA. This CDR3 is CASIPKGGGETQYF. CDR3 nucleotides: TGTGCCAGCATCCCCAAGGGGGGGGGAGAGACCCAGTACTTC. The full variable domain, in which reference TRBV7-2 and TRBJ2-5 provide the parts outside the CDR3, is GAGVSQSPSNKVTEKGKDVELRCDPISGHTALYWYRQSLGQGLEFLIYFQGNSAPDKSGLPSDRFSAERTGGSVSTLTIQRTQQEDSAVYLCASIPKGGGETQYFGPGTRLLVL.

V usage is TRBV28 and J usage is TRBJ2-7; possibly TRBD2 for D (5 bases). From germline, CDR1 is MDHEN and CDR2 SYDVKM. Trimming left V 3 bases short and J 3 bases short, with 21 bases between. This CDR3 comprises 17 residues. CDR3: CASSLIRLGRDGYEQYF. The CDR3 DNA is TGTGCCAGCAGTTTGATTCGGCTGGGCCGGGATGGCTACGAGCAGTACTTC.

The CDR3 DNA reads as TGCGCCAGCAGCCAAGACAGGGGCGACCTCTACGAGCAGTACTTC. Translation gives CASSQDRGDLYEQYF. This chain links TRBV4-3 with TRBJ2-7; tentatively, D is TRBD1 (6 bases). V dropped 0 bases and J dropped 3 bases, with 12 bases sitting between them. The CDR3 covers 15 residues. Germline lookup yields CDR1 LGHNA and CDR2 YSLEER.

This clonotype was found many times. V usage is TRBV7-8 and J usage is TRBJ2-5, with 13 positions matching TRBD2. Trimming removed 4 bases from V and 4 bases from J; junction bases left unmatched: 6. Looked up from germline, CDR1 is SGHVS and CDR2 is FQNEAQ. This CDR3 is 16 amino acids long. This CDR3 is CASSSRLAGGPETQYF. The CDR3 DNA follows: TGTGCCAGCAGCTCCAGACTAGCGGGAGGTCCAGAGACCCAGTACTTC.

This clonotype was seen repeatedly, ten times or more. The J gene is TRBJ2-4, the V gene TRBV7-9; D possibly uses TRBD1 or TRBD2 (7 bases each). The CDR3 is 13 amino acids. In germline, CDR1 is SEHNR, CDR2 FQNEAQ (reference sequence). V was clipped by 7 bases and J by 5 bases, with 12 bases between them. The CDR3 is CASMGGTENIQYF. In DNA, the CDR3 is TGTGCCAGCATGGGAGGGACAGAAAACATTCAGTACTTC.

The V and J genes are TRBV12-3 or TRBV12-4 and TRBJ2-2; TRBD1 might be the D (7 bases). The CDR3 sequence is 17 residues long. V lost 1 base to trimming and J lost 0 bases, with 12 bases between them. The CDR3 DNA reads TGTGCCAGCAGTTTAGGGCGGGACAGCACGAACACCGGGGAGCTGTTTTTT. It translates to CASSLGRDSTNTGELFF.

This clonotype was picked up a small number of times. The rearrangement uses TRBV12-3 or TRBV12-4 and TRBJ1-1; D is unresolved. The V end lost 3 bases, the J end lost 3 bases, and 8 bases lay between the germline ends. This CDR3 has 13 residues. CDR3 loop: CASSFSKDTEAFF. CDR3 bases: TGTGCCAGCAGTTTTTCGAAGGACACTGAAGCTTTCTTT.

This chain connects TRBV3-1 to TRBJ2-2; D remains unclear. The CDR3 spans 15 residues. V was cut by 1 base and J by 4 bases, with 10 bases left in between. The germline V gene has CDR1 LGHDT and CDR2 YNNKEL (reference sequence). The CDR3 loop is CASSQAGSGTGELFF. CDR3 in DNA: TGTGCCAGCAGCCAAGCCGGGTCGGGCACCGGGGAGCTGTTTTTT.

The V call is TRBV19, the J call TRBJ1-2; maybe TRBD1 (6 bases). The germline V gene has CDR1 LNHDA and CDR2 SQIVND (reference sequence). This CDR3 has 14 amino acids. The ends were cut back, 10 bases at V and 4 bases at J, with 19 bases in the middle. CDR3 DNA sequence: TGTGCCACCCAGGACAGACCGATGCCCTATGGCTACACCTTC. The encoded protein is CATQDRPMPYGYTF.

This clonotype was counted ten times or more. The chain has TRBV6-5 and TRBJ2-7; 7 bases agree with TRBD2. The germline CDR1 and CDR2 sequences are MNHEY and SVGAGI. This CDR3 is 16 amino acids long. Trimming removed 3 bases from V and 0 bases from J; junction bases left unmatched: 8. The CDR3 nucleotides read TGTGCCAGCAGTTATCTCCCTAGCGGACTCTCCTACGAGCAGTACTTC. Translating it yields CASSYLPSGLSYEQYF.

In this sample, this clonotype turned up many times. This chain uses TRBV6-4 with TRBJ2-3, with 10 bases identical to TRBD2. The germline CDR1 and CDR2 sequences are MRHNA and SNTAGT. V was clipped by 5 bases and J by 1 base; unmatched bases: 12. CDR3 length: 18 amino acids. The CDR3 sequence: CASSRQQTGTSGTDTQYF. The CDR3 nucleotides are TGTGCCAGCAGTCGTCAACAGACCGGGACTAGCGGCACAGATACGCAGTATTTT.